A selection of T cell receptor beta chains follows, all from one sample in a study of OX40 agonist ivuxolimab in advanced cancers. Clones were sequenced by immunoSEQ multiplex PCR, and TCRdb holds only the in-frame ones, with some missing. The table lists about 66,000 clones, roughly four fifths of them singletons. Sequencing used CD4+ or CD8+ T cells sorted from blood, obtained in a trial of the OX40 agonist ivuxolimab. The origin of the receptors is an adult with an advanced solid tumor such as melanoma, head and neck, liver or kidney cancer. Each CDR3 is given with its conserved first and last residue. The order of the fields is V gene, J gene, clone size, D gene, CDR3 DNA, CDR3 protein. The D gene is left open where the match is weak. Clone size is not always given. Where it is, it says once, few, many or a class for expanded clones.

>TRBV7-2|TRBJ1-3|-|TRBD1
TGTGCCAGCAGCTTAGTCCCGGGACAGGGGAACACCATATATTTT
CASSLVPGQGNTIYF
>TRBV28|TRBJ2-1|-|TRBD1
TGTGCCAGCACCATGGGGACAGGCCCCTTGGATGAGCAGTTCTTC
CASTMGTGPLDEQFF
>TRBV6-5|TRBJ2-1|-|-
TGTGCCAGCAGTTACTCGAACTGGGTCAACAATGAGCAGTTCTTC
CASSYSNWVNNEQFF
>TRBV12-5|TRBJ2-7|-|-
TGTGCTAGTGGTTTATCCGGGGCAGGGAATCACGAGCAGTACTTC
CASGLSGAGNHEQYF
>TRBV19|TRBJ1-2|-|-
TGTGCCAGTAGATTAACCGATCCTCAGTCGTATGGCTACACCTTC
CASRLTDPQSYGYTF
>TRBV4-2|TRBJ2-1|-|TRBD2
TGTGCCAGCAGCCAAGCCGGGCTAGCGGGAACCTACAATGAGCAGTTCTTC
CASSQAGLAGTYNEQFF
>TRBV13|TRBJ2-2|-|-
TGTGCCAGCAGTTTTGGGGGCAGCACGAACACCGGGGAGCTGTTTTTT
CASSFGGSTNTGELFF
>TRBV27|TRBJ1-2|once|TRBD1
TGTGCCAGCAGTTTATTAGGACAGGGATCGGGGGGCTACACCTTC
CASSLLGQGSGGYTF
>TRBV5-1|TRBJ1-5|-|-
TGCGCCAGCAGCTTGGGGCAGGGAGATCAGCCCCAGCATTTT
CASSLGQGDQPQHF
>TRBV27|TRBJ2-5|-|TRBD2
TGTGCCAGCAGTCCCCGGGGTAGCGGGAGGGGGGAGACCCAGTACTTC
CASSPRGSGRGETQYF
>TRBV6-6|TRBJ2-7|few|TRBD2
TGTGCCAGCTCAACTGTTGGGGGGGTGTACGAGCAGTACTTC
CASSTVGGVYEQYF
>TRBV7-2|TRBJ2-3|-|TRBD2
TGTGCCAGCAGCTCGGGACTAGCGGGAGCCACAGATACGCAGTATTTT
CASSSGLAGATDTQYF
>TRBV14|TRBJ2-7|few|-
TGTGCCAGCAGCTATCTTACCGGCTCCTACGAGCAGTACTTC
CASSYLTGSYEQYF
>TRBV11-2|TRBJ2-7|-|TRBD2
TGTGCCAGCAGCTTACAATTGAGCGGGGGAAGGTTTGTCTACGAGCAGTACTTC
CASSLQLSGGRFVYEQYF